This T cell receptor beta chain was recorded in a study of shared clonotypes between healthy human individuals. This CDR3 region has 15 residues. The germline CDR1 and CDR2 sequences are SNHLY and FYNNEI. V dropped 6 bases and J dropped 5 bases, with 19 bases sitting between them. Generated by immunoSEQ multiplex PCR, the TCRdb table keeps only in-frame clones and is missing some. The data hold roughly 640,000 clones, with almost 97% observed a single time. The source of this sequence is a woman aged 25 to 45 in good health. Sequencing used naive CD4+ T cells sorted from blood. Noted subset: CD45RA+ positively selected. The rearrangement joins TRBV2 to TRBJ1-1, with D possibly being TRBD1 (6 bases). CDR3 sequence reads: CASRTRTGRVTEAFF. The DNA for the CDR3 is TGTGCCAGCAGGACTAGAACAGGGCGAGTGACTGAAGCTTTCTTT.